This T cell receptor (beta chain) was captured by sequencing in a study of human T cells and chemical hapten exposure (dated by TCRdb to the early 2020s). Regarding the study in general: For sensitization, 2% DPC in acetone was applied to a roughly 2 cm by roughly 2 cm area of upper inner arm skin. Throughout the approximately 25-week study period, patients were also given weekly therapeutic DPC doses on the scalp. The mostly female patient cohort included alopecia areata with under or over 50% scalp involvement, alopecia totalis and alopecia universalis. Blood was sampled from patients pre-sensitization (week 0) and at 2, 6 and about 24 weeks after DPC sensitization. Patch testing was done on the upper back using Finn chambers containing 0.01% DPC, and results were scored after 6 days according to International Contact Dermatitis Research Group standards. This study followed changes in the peripheral blood TCR repertoire in vivo during primary and secondary sensitization of alopecia patients to the hapten diphenylcyclopropenone (DPC). Libraries were combined into a pool for sequencing, and differences in TCR yield between samples came mainly from small differences in library volumes within the pool. Twenty-nine alopecia patients provided blood for TCR sequencing at one to four time points (pre-sensitization, 2, 6 and 24 weeks).

Summary of the overall study and its limitations: DPC sensitization did not change how many TCRs were above 1 in 1000 frequency, and no evidence was found of alterations in global repertoire structure. A positive correlation was found between the number of PT1 expanded TCRs and patch test score, with significance reached at thresholds 8, 16 and 32 but not 4. Significantly more large CDR3 similarity clusters were formed by expanded TCRs than by pre-sensitization or healthy control sets, consistent with antigen-driven responses. After repeated subsampling, changes were observed in the strength of the expansion versus patch-test correlation and in the threshold at which the correlation became significant. Because all patients had alopecia, a presumed autoimmune disease, the immune response of the patients might differ from that of healthy individuals.

Library preparation used RACE. The sequencing machine was a NextSeq 500. During library preparation, unique molecular identifiers were attached to individual cDNA molecules so that TCRs could be counted in a quantitative, reproducible way. For every blood RNA sample, sequencing covered both the TCR alpha and TCR beta chains. The authors' pipeline ran thus. A median of roughly 100,000 TCRs per sample was observed, with a range of roughly 23,224 to 750,000. The Decombinator software suite was used to annotate V, J and CDR3 in the TCR reads. Every sample was subsampled to the same number of TCRs (28,000) for the PS versus PT1 abundance plots. Expanded TCRs were defined as absent before sensitization and observed at least eight times at the 2-week time point. The raw public data were reprocessed by TCRdb itself: fastp quality trimming at Q25, MiXCR clonotype calling, in-frame beta chains only. Rows merge per CDR3 protein into single entries with the most common DNA and genes. TCRdb, not the original authors, processed these V and J calls. This sample is represented by about 350,000 distinct CDR3 sequences; more than 5% of them were singletons. Roughly 5.4% of the sample rests with the top ten.

Explained via the paper, the time point label denotes: patch test 2, 6 weeks after DPC sensitization. The intended sense of this specimen's treatment or condition label: therapeutic diphenylcyclopropenone sensitization with weekly scalp DPC. Blood at each patch-test visit was drawn before the patch test was applied. Eligible patients were aged 18 to 70, diagnosed with alopecia, deemed suitable for DPC therapy, and excluded if pregnant. Unfractionated whole blood was collected in Tempus Blood RNA tubes, and total RNA was extracted from that blood. This clonotype was counted a few times. Its cognate antigen has yet to be identified. No base qualities exist here, and no much larger clone lies one base off it. Its CDR3 holds 18 amino acids, cysteine through phenylalanine. Only the CDR3 part of the read is kept: 54 bases, read in frame from the first base. CDR1 and CDR2 (MNHEY, SMNVEV) derive from the germline V gene (reference sequence). The trim is 2 bases for V and 3 bases for J, with a gap of 20 bases between the germline ends.

The material sequenced was whole blood, taken in connection with sensitization to the hapten diphenylcyclopropenone (DPC). The rearrangement joined TRBV27 to TRBJ2-1, and possibly TRBD1, on 5 matching bases. This TCR was sampled from a woman in her late teens or twenties with alopecia areata. Some clones in this sample may be carry-over from other donors' samples. The CDR3 corresponds to CASSLVGQGFRGYNEQFF. The sequenced DNA is TGTGCCAGCAGTTTAGTAGGACAAGGGTTCCGAGGCTACAATGAGCAGTTCTTC.